There are a few counts of the clone carrying this T cell receptor beta chain. Its antigen is as yet unknown. Both TRBC1 and TRBC2 were covered by a beta constant-region primer of two equimolar oligonucleotides. Ligation attached a single-stranded oligonucleotide with a 12-nucleotide UMI and the SP2 primer to the cDNA 3' end. Nested alpha and beta constant-region primers with the SP2 primer drove four PCR rounds on ligated cDNA. From the UMI-ligation and nested PCR reads, TCRdb called clonotypes with MiXCR, one entry per CDR3 protein. The sample has approximately 140,000 distinct CDR3 sequences, over 15% seen once. This sample was taken from a study of naive and memory T cell subsets. Trimming took 2 bases from V and 3 from J, leaving 13 bases between them. Per germline, CDR1 KGHSH and CDR2 LQKENI. This CDR3 has 15 residues. Study results and limitations: There was no ground truth to check naive and memory subset results.

From the second PCR step, alpha and beta chains were amplified apart. Sequencing was performed on naive CD4+ T cells from blood. The chain employs TRBV18 and TRBJ2-5; possible D gene TRBD1, 5 bases. The sequence came from a human donor in good health. The CDR3 nucleotides are TGTGCCAGCTCACCAGTGTACAGGTCCGAAGAGACCCAGTACTTC. This codes for CASSPVYRSEETQYF.